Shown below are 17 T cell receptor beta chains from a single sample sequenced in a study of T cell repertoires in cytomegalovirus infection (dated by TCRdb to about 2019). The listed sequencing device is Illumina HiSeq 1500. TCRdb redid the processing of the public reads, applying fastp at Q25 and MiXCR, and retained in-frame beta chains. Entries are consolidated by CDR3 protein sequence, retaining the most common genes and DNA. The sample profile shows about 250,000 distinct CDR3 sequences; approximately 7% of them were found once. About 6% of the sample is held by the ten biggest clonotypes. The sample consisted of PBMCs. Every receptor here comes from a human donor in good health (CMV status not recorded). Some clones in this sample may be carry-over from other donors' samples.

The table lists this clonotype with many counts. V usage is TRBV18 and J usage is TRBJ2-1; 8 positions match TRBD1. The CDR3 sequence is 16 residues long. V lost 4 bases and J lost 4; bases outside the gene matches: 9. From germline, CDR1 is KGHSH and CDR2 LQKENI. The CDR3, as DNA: TGTGCCAGCTCACTGCCAGGGACAGGACCGTACAATGAGCAGTTCTTC. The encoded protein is CASSLPGTGPYNEQFF.

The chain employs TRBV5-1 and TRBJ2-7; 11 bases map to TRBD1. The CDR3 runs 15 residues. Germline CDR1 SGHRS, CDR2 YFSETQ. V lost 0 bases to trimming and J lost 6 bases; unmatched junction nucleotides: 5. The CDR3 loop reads CASSLALDRGREQYF. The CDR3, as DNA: TGCGCCAGCAGCTTGGCCCTGGACAGGGGGCGCGAGCAGTACTTC.

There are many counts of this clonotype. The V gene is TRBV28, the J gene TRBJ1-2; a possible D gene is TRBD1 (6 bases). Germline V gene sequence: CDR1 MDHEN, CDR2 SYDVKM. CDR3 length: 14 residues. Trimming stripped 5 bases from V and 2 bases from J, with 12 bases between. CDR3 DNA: TGTGCCAGCAGTCTCACGGACAGAAACTATGGCTACACCTTC. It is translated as CASSLTDRNYGYTF.

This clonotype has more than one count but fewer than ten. The CDR3 sequence is CSARALRVWGRYGYTF. The CDR3 DNA reads TGCAGTGCTAGAGCCCTCCGTGTGTGGGGACGCTATGGCTACACCTTC. The gene calls are TRBV20-1 and TRBJ1-2, with a tentative D call TRBD1 (5 bases). Trimming shortened V by 1 base and J by 4 bases, and 19 bases separated the two germline ends. The CDR3 totals 16 residues. From germline, CDR1 is DFQATT and CDR2 SNEGSKA (reference sequence).

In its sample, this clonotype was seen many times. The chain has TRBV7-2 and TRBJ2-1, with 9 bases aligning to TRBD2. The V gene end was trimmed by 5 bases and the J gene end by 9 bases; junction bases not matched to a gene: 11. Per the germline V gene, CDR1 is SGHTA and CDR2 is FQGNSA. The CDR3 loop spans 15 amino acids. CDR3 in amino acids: CASSSVSGGVGEQFF. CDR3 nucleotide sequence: TGTGCCAGCAGCAGCGTTAGCGGGGGAGTGGGTGAGCAGTTCTTC.

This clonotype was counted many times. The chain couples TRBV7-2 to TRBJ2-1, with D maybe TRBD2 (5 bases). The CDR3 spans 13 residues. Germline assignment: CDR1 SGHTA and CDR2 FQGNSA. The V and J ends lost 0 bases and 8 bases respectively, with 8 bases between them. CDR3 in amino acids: CASSLAPGDEQFF. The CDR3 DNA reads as TGTGCCAGCAGCTTAGCACCCGGGGATGAGCAGTTCTTC.

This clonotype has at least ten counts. For the CDR3, the DNA is TGTGCCAGCAGCTTAGAACTAGCGAACTCCTACGAGCAGTACTTC. Translation gives CASSLELANSYEQYF. V is TRBV7-9 and J is TRBJ2-7; 7 bases fit TRBD2. Germline CDR1 SEHNR, CDR2 FQNEAQ (reference sequence). This CDR3 contains 15 residues. V lost 1 base to trimming and J lost 0 bases; unmatched junction nucleotides: 3.

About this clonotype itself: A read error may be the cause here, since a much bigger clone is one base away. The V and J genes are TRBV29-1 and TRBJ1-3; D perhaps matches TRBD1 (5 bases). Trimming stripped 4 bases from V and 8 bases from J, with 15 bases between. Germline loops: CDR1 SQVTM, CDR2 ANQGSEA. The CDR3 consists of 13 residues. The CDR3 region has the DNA TGCAGCGTTGTCGGAGGGGACGGAGACACCATATATTTT. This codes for CSVVGGDGDTIYF.

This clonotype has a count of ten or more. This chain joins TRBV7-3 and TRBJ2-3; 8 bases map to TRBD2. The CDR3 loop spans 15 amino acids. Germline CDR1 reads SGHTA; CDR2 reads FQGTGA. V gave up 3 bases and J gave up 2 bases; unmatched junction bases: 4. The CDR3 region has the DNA TGTGCCAGCAGCTTTAGCGGGGCGATCACAGATACGCAGTATTTT. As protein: CASSFSGAITDTQYF.

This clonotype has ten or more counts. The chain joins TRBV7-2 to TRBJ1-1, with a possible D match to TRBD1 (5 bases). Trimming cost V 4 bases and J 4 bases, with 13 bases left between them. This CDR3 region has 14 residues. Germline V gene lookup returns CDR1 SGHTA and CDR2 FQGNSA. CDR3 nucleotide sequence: TGTGCCAGCAGCTCACAGGAAGGTTTCACTGAAGCTTTCTTT. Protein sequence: CASSSQEGFTEAFF.

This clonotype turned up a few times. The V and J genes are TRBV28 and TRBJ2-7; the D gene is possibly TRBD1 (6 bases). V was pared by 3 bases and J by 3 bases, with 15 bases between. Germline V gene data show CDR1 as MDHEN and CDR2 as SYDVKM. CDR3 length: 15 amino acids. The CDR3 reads CASSFFQGMDYEQYF. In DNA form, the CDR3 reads TGTGCCAGCAGTTTCTTTCAGGGGATGGACTACGAGCAGTACTTC.

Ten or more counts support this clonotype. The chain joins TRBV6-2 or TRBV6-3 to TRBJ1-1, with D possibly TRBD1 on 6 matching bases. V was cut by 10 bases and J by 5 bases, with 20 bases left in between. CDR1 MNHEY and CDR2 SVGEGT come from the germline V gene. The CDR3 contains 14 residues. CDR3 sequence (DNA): TGTGCCATCAACGATTTCAGGGGTTCGACTGAAGCTTTCTTT. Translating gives CAINDFRGSTEAFF.

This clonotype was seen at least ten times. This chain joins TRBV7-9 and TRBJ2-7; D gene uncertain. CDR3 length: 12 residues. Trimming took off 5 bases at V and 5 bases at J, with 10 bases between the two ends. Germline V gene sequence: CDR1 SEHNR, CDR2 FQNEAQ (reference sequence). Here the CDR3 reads CASSRRPDEQYF. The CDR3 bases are TGTGCCAGCAGCCGGAGACCAGACGAGCAGTACTTC.

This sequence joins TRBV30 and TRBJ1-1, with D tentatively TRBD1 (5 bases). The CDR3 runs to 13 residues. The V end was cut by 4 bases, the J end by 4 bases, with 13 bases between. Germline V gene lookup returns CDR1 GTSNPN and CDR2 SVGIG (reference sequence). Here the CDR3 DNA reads TGTGCCTGGACTGGCGGGGGGATCACTGAAGCTTTCTTT. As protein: CAWTGGGITEAFF.

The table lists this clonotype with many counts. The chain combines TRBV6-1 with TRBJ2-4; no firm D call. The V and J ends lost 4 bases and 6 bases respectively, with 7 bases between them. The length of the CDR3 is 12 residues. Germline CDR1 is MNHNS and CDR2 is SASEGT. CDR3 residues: CASSVDPNIQYF. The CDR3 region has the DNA TGTGCCAGCAGTGTGGACCCAAACATTCAGTACTTC.

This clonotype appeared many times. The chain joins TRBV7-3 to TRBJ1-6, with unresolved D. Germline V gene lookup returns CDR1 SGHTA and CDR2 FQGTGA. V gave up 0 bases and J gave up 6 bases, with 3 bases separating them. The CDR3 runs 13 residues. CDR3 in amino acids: CASSLTVNSPLHF. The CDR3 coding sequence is TGTGCCAGCAGCTTAACGGTTAATTCACCCCTCCACTTT.

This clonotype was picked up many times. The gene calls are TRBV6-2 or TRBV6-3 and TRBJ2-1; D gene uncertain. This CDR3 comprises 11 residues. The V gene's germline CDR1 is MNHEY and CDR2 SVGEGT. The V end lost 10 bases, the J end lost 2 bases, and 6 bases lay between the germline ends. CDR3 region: CATLAYNEQFF. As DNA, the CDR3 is TGTGCCACCCTAGCCTACAATGAGCAGTTCTTC.